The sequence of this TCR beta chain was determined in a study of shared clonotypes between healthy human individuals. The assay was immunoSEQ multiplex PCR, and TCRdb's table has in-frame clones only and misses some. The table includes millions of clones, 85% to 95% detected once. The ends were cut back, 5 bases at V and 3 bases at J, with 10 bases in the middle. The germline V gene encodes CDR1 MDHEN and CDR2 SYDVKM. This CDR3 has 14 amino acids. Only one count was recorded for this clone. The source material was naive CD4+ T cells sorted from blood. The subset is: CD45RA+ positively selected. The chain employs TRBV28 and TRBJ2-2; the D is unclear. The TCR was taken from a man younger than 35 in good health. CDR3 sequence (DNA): TGTGCCAGCAGTGCTTACATCGACACCGGGGAGCTGTTTTTT. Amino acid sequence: CASSAYIDTGELFF.